Listed below are T cell receptor beta chains from one sample, sequenced in a study of T cell responses to AZD1222 COVID-19 vaccine. Clones were read by immunoSEQ multiplex PCR, and TCRdb kept only the in-frame ones, dropping some. The table has fewer than 110,000 clones, approximately 90% seen once; the top ten hold around 4.3%. The source was peripheral blood, collected on day 0 of AZD1222 vaccination. These receptors were taken from an adult in good health. The CDR3 runs from the conserved cysteine through the conserved F or W. A D gene is named only where the DNA matches it firmly. The size entry is marked missing in some rows and otherwise reads once, few, many or a size class.

abundance	v_gene	d_gene	j_gene	CDR3nt	CDR3aa
once	TRBV19	NA	TRBJ1-1	TGTGCCAGTAGTATGACAGATTTTGGTTTGACTGAAGCTTTCTTT	CASSMTDFGLTEAFF
once	TRBV5-6	NA	TRBJ1-3	TGTGCCAGCAGCCGGGCTCGTGCAAACACCATATATTTT	CASSRARANTIYF
NA	TRBV10-3	NA	TRBJ1-2	TGTGCCATCAGTGGCCCAACAGGTACTGGCTACACCTTC	CAISGPTGTGYTF
NA	TRBV3-1/TRBV3-2	NA	TRBJ1-3	TGTGCCAGCAGCCCGACGATCTTCCCTGGAAACACCATATATTTT	CASSPTIFPGNTIYF
NA	TRBV6-6	NA	TRBJ1-4	TGTGCCAGCAGTCTTGACCAGACCGCACTACAGGGAACTCCATTTGATGAAAAACTGTTTTTT	CASSLDQTALQGTPFDEKLFF
NA	TRBV19	NA	TRBJ1-1	TGTGCCAGTAGTCTCGGGCAGGGTTTGACTGAAGCTTTCTTT	CASSLGQGLTEAFF
once	TRBV9	NA	TRBJ1-6	TGTGCCAGCAGCGTAGGGGAGGACCAGGTTTATTCACCCCTCCACTTT	CASSVGEDQVYSPLHF
NA	TRBV7-9	NA	TRBJ1-3	TGTGCCAGCAGCCATCCGACGGAGAGCTCTGGAAACACCATATATTTT	CASSHPTESSGNTIYF
NA	TRBV6-1	NA	TRBJ1-4	TGTGCCAGCAGTGTAAGGGGAGGGGGGCTCGGTGAAAAACTGTTTTTT	CASSVRGGGLGEKLFF
many	TRBV6-6	NA	TRBJ2-7	TGTGCCAGCAGCGGAGACAGATCCTACGAGCAGTACTTC	CASSGDRSYEQYF
NA	TRBV6-5	TRBD2	TRBJ2-7	TGTGCCAGCAGTCACCCGAGTAGCGGGATGTACGAGCAGTACTTC	CASSHPSSGMYEQYF
NA	TRBV10-2	NA	TRBJ2-3	TGCGCCAGCAGTAGGTTACCCGGTAGCACAGATACGCAGTATTTT	CASSRLPGSTDTQYF
NA	TRBV27	NA	TRBJ2-5	TGTGCCAGTGGTTACAGGGGAGGAGAGACCCAGTACTTC	CASGYRGGETQYF
NA	TRBV6-5	TRBD1	TRBJ1-1	TGTGCCAGCAGTTACAGGACAGGGAGTTTCACTGAAGCTTTCTTT	CASSYRTGSFTEAFF
once	TRBV7-7	NA	TRBJ2-5	TGTGCCAGCAGCTTAAATCCGGGCTACCAAGAGACCCAGTACTTC	CASSLNPGYQETQYF
NA	TRBV19	NA	TRBJ2-3	TGTGCCAGTATCGGGACGGACCCGGGAGGCACAGATACGCAGTATTTT	CASIGTDPGGTDTQYF
NA	TRBV27	TRBD2	TRBJ2-7	TGTGCCAGCAGTTTAGCGGGAGGGCCTTACGAGCAGTACTTC	CASSLAGGPYEQYF
once	TRBV4-3	NA	TRBJ1-5	TGCGCCAGCAGCCAAGGACTGCGGGGGCGAAATCAGCCCCAGCATTTT	CASSQGLRGRNQPQHF
NA	TRBV2	NA	TRBJ1-2	TGTGCCAGCAGTGAAATGGCAGCCGGCGTCTATGGCTACACCTTC	CASSEMAAGVYGYTF
NA	TRBV24-1	NA	TRBJ1-1	TGTGCCACCAGTGCCTGGGAGGGGACTGAAGCTTTCTTT	CATSAWEGTEAFF
NA	TRBV5-1	TRBD1	TRBJ2-1	TGCGCCAGCAGCTCAGGGGGTGTCTCCTACAATGAGCAGTTCTTC	CASSSGGVSYNEQFF
NA	TRBV7-2	NA	TRBJ1-5	TGTGCCAGCAGCTTAGGGCAGGGGAGCAATCAGCCCCAGCATTTT	CASSLGQGSNQPQHF
NA	TRBV15	NA	TRBJ2-1	TGTGCCACCAGCACACCCCACCCTGAGGATGAGCAGTTCTTC	CATSTPHPEDEQFF
NA	TRBV5-4	TRBD1	TRBJ2-5	TGTGCCAGCAGCCCCCCTCCCGGGACAGGGGATCAGACCCAGTACTTC	CASSPPPGTGDQTQYF
NA	TRBV18	NA	TRBJ2-5	TGTGCCAGCTCCGAACAAGAGACCCAGTACTTC	CASSEQETQYF
once	TRBV18	NA	TRBJ2-5	TGTGCCAGCTCACCGGACTCAGGGACCCAGTACTTC	CASSPDSGTQYF
NA	TRBV30	TRBD1	TRBJ1-1	TGTGCCTGGACAGGGGGCGACAGCGCTGAAGCTTTCTTT	CAWTGGDSAEAFF
NA	TRBV9	NA	TRBJ1-2	TGTGCCAGCAGCGTAGATCCCTATGGCTACACCTTC	CASSVDPYGYTF
NA	TRBV2	TRBD1	TRBJ1-4	TGTGCCAGCAGGGAGGACAGGAATGAAAAACTGTTTTTT	CASREDRNEKLFF
NA	TRBV19	NA	TRBJ2-2	TGTGCCACCCGGACAGAACTAAACACCGGGGAGCTGTTTTTT	CATRTELNTGELFF
NA	TRBV16	TRBD1	TRBJ1-2	TGTGCCAGCAGCCAAGGGGACAGAGAAGGCTACACCTTC	CASSQGDREGYTF
once	TRBV19	NA	TRBJ2-5	TGTGCCAGTAGTCCAGGACAGCTCCAAGAGACCCAGTACTTC	CASSPGQLQETQYF
few	TRBV4-1	TRBD1	TRBJ1-3	TGCGCCAGCAGCCAAGATCCCGCGGGGCAGGGGGCGCGTGGAAACACCATATATTTT	CASSQDPAGQGARGNTIYF
NA	TRBV7-9	TRBD1	TRBJ1-3	TGTGCCAGCAGCCCTACAGGGGCCTACTCTGGAAACACCATATATTTT	CASSPTGAYSGNTIYF
NA	TRBV30	TRBD2	TRBJ2-7	TGTGCCTGGAGTGCGGGGGGACGCTACGAGCAGTACTTC	CAWSAGGRYEQYF
NA	TRBV6-5	NA	TRBJ1-1	TGTGCCAGCAGCCTGGGCACTGAAGCTTTCTTT	CASSLGTEAFF
NA	TRBV4-1	NA	TRBJ1-5	TGCGCCAGCAGCCAAGATCATCCAGACCGTAGCAATCAGCCCCAGCATTTT	CASSQDHPDRSNQPQHF
NA	TRBV6-5	TRBD2	TRBJ2-7	TGTGCCAGCAGTTACCCTCGGGGGGAGGAAACCTACGAGCAGTACTTC	CASSYPRGEETYEQYF
few	TRBV6-5	NA	TRBJ2-1	TGTGCCAGCAGAGGTCAAGGCGAGGGCAAAGGGGAGTTCTTC	CASRGQGEGKGEFF
NA	TRBV7-9	NA	TRBJ1-5	TGTGCCAGCAGCTTTTCAGGTAATCAGCCCCAGCATTTT	CASSFSGNQPQHF